Described below is a single TCR beta chain sequence and its context. No cognate antigen has been identified for it. The record has no base qualities; no much larger clone is one base away. Genomic DNA served as template for TCR beta VDJ combination and CDR3 sequence profiling. An Illumina HiSeq 2000 was used for TCR repertoire sequencing. The original methods were these. TRBV/TRBJ rearrangement plots, CDR3 size and DJ length profiles, and Simpson's diversity index were used to evaluate the repertoires. Whichever DNA sequence was most abundant in the deep sequencing data was defined as the immunodominant clone. CDR3 amino acid sequences were screened for sharing across subjects and were compared with published repertoires and the VDJdb database. TCRdb ran its own pipeline on the public reads, namely fastp trimming at Q25 and MiXCR clone calling, and kept in-frame beta chains. Entries that share a CDR3 protein sequence are merged under the most common genes and DNA. TCRdb assigned the V and J calls; the authors' analysis was not used. The sample yields approximately 220,000 distinct CDR3 sequences; around 43% were counted once. About 7.8% of the sample comes from the top ten.

Trimming at the junction amounts to 0 bases on V and 6 bases on J, and the germline ends lie 5 bases apart. The CDR3 covers 12 residues, taking in both the cysteine and the phenylalanine. The retained sequence is limited to the CDR3, 36 bases, with the frame set at the first base. For CDR1 and CDR2, the germline V gene lists SQVTM and ANQGSEA. This sample was included in a study of CD8+CD57+ T cells in acquired aplastic anemia (dated by TCRdb to 2017 to 2018). Regarding the research as a whole: On average, sorted CD4+ and CD8+ cells yielded about 3 ug of extracted DNA, with a range of roughly 0.17 to 30 ug. CD8+CD57+ expansion was defined as frequency above the mean frequency observed in healthy subjects.

On the study overall, not on this receptor specifically: Although roughly 29 CD8+ CDR3 sequences were shared by patients and controls, these sequences appeared highly expressed in patients and within the immunodominant clones of patients. Patients and healthy controls showed no significant difference in CD8+ Simpson's diversity (P=0.060).

The patients picked for sequencing were ones in whom flow cytometry had shown an expansion of CD8+CD57+ cells. Severe acquired aplastic anemia was diagnosed in all patients according to International Study of Aplastic Anemia and Agranulocytosis and Camitta criteria. Patients had received no therapy at the time of blood sampling. In the study, sorted CD4+ and CD8+ blood T cells from patients with severe aplastic anemia and from healthy subjects underwent deep sequencing of TCR repertoires. In the USA, patient enrollment took place under clinicaltrials.gov protocols 00001620, 01623167, 00001397, 00071045, 00081523 and 00961064. Ficoll-Paque density gradient centrifugation was used to isolate peripheral blood mononuclear cells. CD4+ and CD8+ T cells were sorted by FACS or magnetic beads before DNA extraction.

The rearrangement joined TRBV29-1 to TRBJ2-2, with the D segment identity uncertain. Specimen: sorted CD4+, CD8+, or CD8+CD57+ T cells (not recorded which) from PBMCs. This TCR was sampled from a human donor with aplastic anemia. The DNA is as follows: TGCAGCGTTGAAGAAAACTCCGGGGAGCTGTTTTTT. Translation gives CSVEENSGELFF.